These T cell receptor beta chains were read from a single sample in a study of T cells in Graves' hyperthyroidism and ophthalmopathy. In TCRdb, the multiplex PCR reads were re-called with MiXCR into one record per CDR3 protein. This table holds about 400,000 distinct CDR3 sequences, about 15% found once. Source material: blood. These receptors were collected from a woman aged 18 to 35 with Graves' hyperthyroidism that later progressed to Graves' ophthalmopathy. Both conserved end residues are part of each CDR3.

TRBV27	CASSLFVGGPWEQYF
TRBV28	CAGSGAGDPDYNEQFF
TRBV2	CASSDSDYEQYF
TRBV5-1	CASSPSGTSGYSYEQYF
TRBV7-8	CASSWGTGLNTGELFF
TRBV11-2	CASSLDPSPAYEQYF
TRBV12-5	CAIAVRQGDVTGELFF
TRBV7-2	CASSSRTRPNYGYTF
TRBV3-1	CASSQTGQGASGYTF
TRBV5-1	CASSLDRGGEQYF
TRBV28	CASSPLGAGGRQYEQFF
TRBV11-2	CASSTNPGGPEQYF
TRBV28	CASTPLYAGDRGGHEQYF
TRBV6-8	CASSYSWRQNNSPLHF
TRBV6-1	CASSGEDRAGIQYF
TRBV6-1	CASKTGQGDYGYTF
TRBV27	CASSLGTTRALHF
TRBV7-2	CASSLGTGGKEKLFF
TRBV7-2	CASSARTRGAEYF
TRBV20-1	CSARADSSSGNTIYF
TRBV4-2	CASSLRDYPKEQYF
TRBV7-2	CASSLNRKGEQFF